Listed below are T cell receptor beta chains from one sample, sequenced in a study of blood T cell repertoires in COVID-19. The protocol was immunoSEQ multiplex PCR, while the TCRdb copy is restricted to in-frame clones and leaves out a portion. The sample includes under 300,000 clones, around 90% of them seen just once. Source material: peripheral blood. The receptors shown here come from a woman aged 35 to 49 with acute or convalescent COVID-19. Both conserved end residues are part of each CDR3. Each record gives: J gene, V gene, clone size, D gene, CDR3 DNA, CDR3 protein. The D gene is left open where the match is weak. Where a row states a size, it is once, few, many or the class of an expanded clone; other rows omit it.

>TRBJ1-1|TRBV6-2/TRBV6-3|once|.
TGTGCCAGCAGTAGCGGGACACTGAACACTGAAGCTTTCTTT
CASSSGTLNTEAFF
>TRBJ1-1|TRBV11-2|.|.
TGTGCCAGCAGCTTAGGGGCAGGGACTGAAGCTTTCTTT
CASSLGAGTEAFF
>TRBJ1-4|TRBV6-6|.|.
TGTGCCAGCACCTACGGAGCAACTAATGAAAAACTGTTTTTT
CASTYGATNEKLFF
>TRBJ1-2|TRBV7-2|.|TRBD1
TGTGCCAGCAGCTCTCCGGGACAGTTCTATGGCTACACCTTC
CASSSPGQFYGYTF
>TRBJ2-3|TRBV5-8|.|.
TGTGCCAGCAGCTTGGGCCTAAGTATTGGGAGGACAGATACGCAGTATTTT
CASSLGLSIGRTDTQYF
>TRBJ1-5|TRBV25-1|few|.
TGTGCCAGCAGTGAGGGCCACGGGGGAAGCAATCAGCCCCAGCATTTT
CASSEGHGGSNQPQHF
>TRBJ1-5|TRBV29-1|.|TRBD1
TGCAGCGTTGCCCAACAGGGGAATCAGCCCCAGCATTTT
CSVAQQGNQPQHF
>TRBJ1-2|TRBV18|.|TRBD1
TGTGCCAGCTCACCAACGAAGGGACAGGGGAGCTACACCTTC
CASSPTKGQGSYTF
>TRBJ1-4|TRBV20-1|.|.
TGCAGTGCTAGTCTGTTGAGGGGGGGCAGAGGAGAAAAACTGTTTTTT
CSASLLRGGRGEKLFF
>TRBJ1-1|TRBV12-3/TRBV12-4|few|.
TGTGCCTTGGGTAGGGCCGGGACAGAAGCTTTCTTT
CALGRAGTEAFF
>TRBJ1-2|TRBV15|.|TRBD1
TGTGCCACCAGCGGCGGGACAGGGTACGGGCCCTATGGCTACACCTTC
CATSGGTGYGPYGYTF